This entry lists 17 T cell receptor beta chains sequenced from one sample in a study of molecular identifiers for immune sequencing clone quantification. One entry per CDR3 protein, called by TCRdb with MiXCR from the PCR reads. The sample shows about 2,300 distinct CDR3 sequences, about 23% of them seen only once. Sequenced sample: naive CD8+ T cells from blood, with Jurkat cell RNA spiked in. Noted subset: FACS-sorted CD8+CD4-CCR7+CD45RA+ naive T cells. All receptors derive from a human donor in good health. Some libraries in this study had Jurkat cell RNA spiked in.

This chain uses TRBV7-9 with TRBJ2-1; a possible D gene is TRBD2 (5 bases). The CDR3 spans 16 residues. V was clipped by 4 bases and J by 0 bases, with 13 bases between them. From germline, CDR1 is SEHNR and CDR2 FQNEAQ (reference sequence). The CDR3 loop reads CASSSTAASSYNEQFF. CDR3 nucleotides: TGTGCCAGCAGCTCTACAGCGGCCAGCTCCTACAATGAGCAGTTCTTC. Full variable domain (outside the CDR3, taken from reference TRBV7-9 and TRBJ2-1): DTGVSQNPRHKITKRGQNVTFRCDPISEHNRLYWYRQTLGQGPEFLTYFQNEAQLEKSRLLSDRFSAERPKGSFSTLEIQRTEQGDSAMYLCASSSTAASSYNEQFFGPGTRLTVL.

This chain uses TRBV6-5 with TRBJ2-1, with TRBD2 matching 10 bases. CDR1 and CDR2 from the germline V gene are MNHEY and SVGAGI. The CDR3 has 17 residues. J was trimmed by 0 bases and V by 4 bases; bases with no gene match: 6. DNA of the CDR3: TGTGCCAGCAGTTGGGGGGCTAGCGGGGGCTCCTACAATGAGCAGTTCTTC. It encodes CASSWGASGGSYNEQFF.

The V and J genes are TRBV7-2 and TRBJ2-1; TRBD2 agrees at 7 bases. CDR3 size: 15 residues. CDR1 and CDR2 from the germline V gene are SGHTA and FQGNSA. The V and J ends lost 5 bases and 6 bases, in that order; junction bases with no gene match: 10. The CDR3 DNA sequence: TGTGCCAGCAGCCCCGGACTAGATCGTCTCAATGAGCAGTTCTTC. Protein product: CASSPGLDRLNEQFF.

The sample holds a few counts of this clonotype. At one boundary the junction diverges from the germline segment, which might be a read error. CDR3 bases: TGCCACTCGACAGGGAGCTATGGCTACACCTTC. As protein: CHSTGSYGYTF. The gene calls are TRBV7-6 and TRBJ1-2; TRBD1 matches 7 bases. The CDR3 runs to 11 residues. Germline V gene sequence: CDR1 SGHVS, CDR2 FNYEAQ.

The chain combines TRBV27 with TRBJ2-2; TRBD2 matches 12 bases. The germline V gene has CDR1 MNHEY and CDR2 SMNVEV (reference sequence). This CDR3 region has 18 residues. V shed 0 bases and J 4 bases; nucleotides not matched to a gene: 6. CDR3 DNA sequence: TGTGCCAGCAGTTTATCCGGGACTAGCGGGTTGCGCACCGGGGAGCTGTTTTTT. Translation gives CASSLSGTSGLRTGELFF.

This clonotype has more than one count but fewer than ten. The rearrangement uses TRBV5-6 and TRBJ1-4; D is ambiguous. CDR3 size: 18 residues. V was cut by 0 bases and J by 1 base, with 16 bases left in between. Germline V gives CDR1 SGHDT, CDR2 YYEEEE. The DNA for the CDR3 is TGTGCCAGCAGCTTGGACAGTGGGGAGCTCGGAACTAATGAAAAACTGTTTTTT. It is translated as CASSLDSGELGTNEKLFF.

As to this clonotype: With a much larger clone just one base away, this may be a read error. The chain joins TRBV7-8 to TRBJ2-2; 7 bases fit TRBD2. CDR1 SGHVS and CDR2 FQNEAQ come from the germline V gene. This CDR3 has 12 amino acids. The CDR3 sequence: CASGGGTGELLF. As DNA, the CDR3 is TGTGCCAGTGGGGGGGGGACCGGGGAGCTGCTTTTT.

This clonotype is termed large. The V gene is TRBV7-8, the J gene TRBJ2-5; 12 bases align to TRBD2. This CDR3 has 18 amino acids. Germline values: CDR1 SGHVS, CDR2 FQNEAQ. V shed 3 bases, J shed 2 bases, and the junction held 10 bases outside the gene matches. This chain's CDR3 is CASSFSPSGRGGQETQYF. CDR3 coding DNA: TGTGCCAGCAGCTTCTCCCCTAGCGGGAGGGGTGGGCAAGAGACCCAGTACTTC.

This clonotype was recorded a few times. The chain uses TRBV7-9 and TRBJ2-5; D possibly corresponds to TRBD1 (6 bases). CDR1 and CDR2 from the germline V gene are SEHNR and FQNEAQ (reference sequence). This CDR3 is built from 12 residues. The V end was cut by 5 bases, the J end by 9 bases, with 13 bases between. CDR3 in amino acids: CASSHTGIPQYF. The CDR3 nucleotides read TGTGCCAGCAGCCATACAGGGATACCCCAGTACTTC.

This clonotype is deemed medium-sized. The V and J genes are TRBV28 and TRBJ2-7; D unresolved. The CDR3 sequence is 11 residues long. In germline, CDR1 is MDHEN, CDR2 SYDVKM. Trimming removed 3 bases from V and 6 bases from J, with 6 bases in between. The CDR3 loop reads CASSFSSEQYF. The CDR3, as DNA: TGTGCCAGCAGTTTCTCTTCCGAGCAGTACTTC.

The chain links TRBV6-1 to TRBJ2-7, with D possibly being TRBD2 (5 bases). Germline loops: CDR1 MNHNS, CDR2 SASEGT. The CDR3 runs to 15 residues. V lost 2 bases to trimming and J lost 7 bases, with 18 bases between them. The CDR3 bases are TGTGCCAGCAGTGAAACGGGGTCAAGCGCGTCTGAGCAGTACTTC. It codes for CASSETGSSASEQYF.

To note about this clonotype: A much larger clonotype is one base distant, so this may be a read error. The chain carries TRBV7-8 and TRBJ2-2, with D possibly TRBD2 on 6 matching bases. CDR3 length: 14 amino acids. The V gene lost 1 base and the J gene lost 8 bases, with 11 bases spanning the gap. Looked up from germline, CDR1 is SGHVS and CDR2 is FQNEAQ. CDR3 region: CASSLGLGGGELFF. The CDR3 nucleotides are TGTGCCAGCAGCTTAGGACTGGGAGGTGGGGAGCTGTTTTTT.

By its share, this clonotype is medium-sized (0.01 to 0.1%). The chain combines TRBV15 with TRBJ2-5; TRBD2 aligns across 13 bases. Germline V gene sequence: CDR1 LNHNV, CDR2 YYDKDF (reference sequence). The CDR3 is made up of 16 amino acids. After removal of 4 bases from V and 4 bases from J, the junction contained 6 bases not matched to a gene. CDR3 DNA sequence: TGTGCCACCAGCACTAGGACTAGCGGGAGTTCAGAGACCCAGTACTTC. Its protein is CATSTRTSGSSETQYF.

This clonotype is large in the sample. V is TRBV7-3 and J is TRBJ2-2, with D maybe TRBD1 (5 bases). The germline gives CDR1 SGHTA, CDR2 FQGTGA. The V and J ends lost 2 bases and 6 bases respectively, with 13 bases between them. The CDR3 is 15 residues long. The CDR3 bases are TGTGCCAGCAGCTTAGGGGCTGAGCCCGCCGGGGAGCTGTTTTTT. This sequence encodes CASSLGAEPAGELFF. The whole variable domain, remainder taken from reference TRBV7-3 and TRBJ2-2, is GAGVSQTPSNKVTEKGKYVELRCDPISGHTALYWYRQSLGQGPEFLIYFQGTGAADDSGLPNDRFFAVRPEGSVSTLKIQRTERGDSAVYLCASSLGAEPAGELFFGEGSRLTVL.

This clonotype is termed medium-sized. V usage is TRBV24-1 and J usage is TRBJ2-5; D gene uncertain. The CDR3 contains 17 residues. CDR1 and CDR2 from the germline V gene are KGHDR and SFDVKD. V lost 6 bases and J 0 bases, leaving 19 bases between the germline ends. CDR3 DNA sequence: TGTGCCACCAGTAATGCGGTGGTAGTGGGGTACCAAGAGACCCAGTACTTC. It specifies CATSNAVVVGYQETQYF.

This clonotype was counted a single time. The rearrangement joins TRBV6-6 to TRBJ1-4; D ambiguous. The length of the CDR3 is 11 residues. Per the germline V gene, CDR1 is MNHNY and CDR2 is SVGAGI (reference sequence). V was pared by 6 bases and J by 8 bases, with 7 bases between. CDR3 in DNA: TGTGCCAGCAGCCGATTGGAAAAACTGTTTTTT. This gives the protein CASSRLEKLFF.

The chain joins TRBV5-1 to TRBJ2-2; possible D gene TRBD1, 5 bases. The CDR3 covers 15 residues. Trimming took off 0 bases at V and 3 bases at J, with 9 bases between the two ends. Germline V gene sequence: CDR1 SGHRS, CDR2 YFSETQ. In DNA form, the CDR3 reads TGCGCCAGCAGCTTGGAGGGGTTTTACACCGGGGAGCTGTTTTTT. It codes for CASSLEGFYTGELFF.